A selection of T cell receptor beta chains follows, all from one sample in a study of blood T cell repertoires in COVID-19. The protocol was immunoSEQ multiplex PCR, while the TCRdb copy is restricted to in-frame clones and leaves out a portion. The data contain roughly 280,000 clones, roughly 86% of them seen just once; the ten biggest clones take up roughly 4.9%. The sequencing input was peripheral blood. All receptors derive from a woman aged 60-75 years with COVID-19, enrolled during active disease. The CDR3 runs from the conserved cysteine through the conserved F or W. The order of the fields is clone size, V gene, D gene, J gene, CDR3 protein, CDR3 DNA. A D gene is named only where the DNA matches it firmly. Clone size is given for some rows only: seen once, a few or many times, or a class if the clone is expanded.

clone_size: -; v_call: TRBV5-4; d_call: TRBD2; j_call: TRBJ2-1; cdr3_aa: CASSEGLARGNEQFF; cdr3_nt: TGTGCCAGCAGCGAGGGACTAGCGCGGGGCAATGAGCAGTTCTTC
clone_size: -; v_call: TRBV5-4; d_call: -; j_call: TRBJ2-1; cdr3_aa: CASSLVTLRSYNEQFF; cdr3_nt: TGTGCCAGCAGCTTGGTTACCCTTAGAAGCTACAATGAGCAGTTCTTC
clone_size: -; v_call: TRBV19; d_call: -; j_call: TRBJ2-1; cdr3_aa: CASSIGGLTSYNEQFF; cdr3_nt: TGTGCCAGTAGTATAGGGGGACTGACCTCCTACAATGAGCAGTTCTTC
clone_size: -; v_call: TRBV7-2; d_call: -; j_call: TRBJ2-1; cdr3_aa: CASSLVTLGNEQFF; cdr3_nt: TGTGCCAGCAGCTTAGTTACTCTAGGAAATGAGCAGTTCTTC
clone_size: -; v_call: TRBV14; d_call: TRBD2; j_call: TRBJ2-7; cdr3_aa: CASSQAGGRSYEQYF; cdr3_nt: TGTGCCAGCAGCCAAGCGGGGGGTAGGTCCTACGAGCAGTACTTC
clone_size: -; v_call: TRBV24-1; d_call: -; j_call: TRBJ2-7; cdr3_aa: CATSGTNSPYEQYF; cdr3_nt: TGTGCCACCAGTGGAACGAACTCCCCCTACGAGCAGTACTTC
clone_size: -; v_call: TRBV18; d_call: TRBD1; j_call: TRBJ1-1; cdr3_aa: CASSPPTGVHTEAFF; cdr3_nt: TGTGCCAGCTCACCACCGACAGGGGTCCACACTGAAGCTTTCTTT
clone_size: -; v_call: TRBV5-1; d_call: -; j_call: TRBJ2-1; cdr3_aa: CASSLATSDVDEQFF; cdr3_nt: TGCGCCAGCAGCTTAGCGACTAGTGATGTTGATGAGCAGTTCTTC
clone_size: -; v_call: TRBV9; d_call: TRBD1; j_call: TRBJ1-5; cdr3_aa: CASSLTGSNQPQHF; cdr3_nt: TGTGCCAGCAGCCTGACAGGGAGCAATCAGCCCCAGCATTTT
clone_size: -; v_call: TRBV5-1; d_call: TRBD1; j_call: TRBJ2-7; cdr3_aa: CASSGQGIFDEQYF; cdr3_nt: TGCGCCAGCTCAGGACAGGGTATTTTCGACGAGCAGTACTTC
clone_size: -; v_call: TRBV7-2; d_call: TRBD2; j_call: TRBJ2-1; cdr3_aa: CASSPQPPLRTSGYNEQFF; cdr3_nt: TGTGCCAGCAGCCCGCAACCCCCGCTGAGGACTAGCGGGTACAATGAGCAGTTCTTC
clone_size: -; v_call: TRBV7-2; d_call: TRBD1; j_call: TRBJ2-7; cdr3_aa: CASSLAGQGGGYEQYF; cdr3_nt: TGTGCCAGCAGCTTAGCCGGACAGGGTGGAGGGTACGAGCAGTACTTC
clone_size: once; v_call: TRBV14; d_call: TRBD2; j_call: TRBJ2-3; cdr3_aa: CASSPGKRQTSGRVDTQYF; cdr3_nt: TGTGCCAGCAGCCCCGGCAAACGGCAGACTAGCGGGAGAGTAGATACGCAGTATTTT
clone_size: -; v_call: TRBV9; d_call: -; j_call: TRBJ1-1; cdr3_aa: CASSVAKGRDMSPTEAFF; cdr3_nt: TGTGCCAGCAGCGTAGCAAAGGGACGGGACATGAGTCCCACTGAAGCTTTCTTT
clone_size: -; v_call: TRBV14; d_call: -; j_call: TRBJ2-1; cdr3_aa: CASSPRQSSYNEQFF; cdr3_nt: TGTGCCAGCAGCCCCCGACAGAGCTCCTACAATGAGCAGTTCTTC